This T cell receptor (beta chain) was captured in a study of vaccination and CD4 T cells after COVID-19. About this clonotype: Antigen specificity is unknown.

Treatment noted: approximately nine-day PBMC culture with coronavirus spike peptide pools or control peptides (ViraFEST assay). The length of the CDR3 is 17 residues. Trimming took 4 bases from V and 0 from J; bases not matched to a gene: 5. Germline CDR1 and CDR2: MNHEY and SMNVEV (reference sequence). Oncomine TCR Beta short-read sequencing was applied to DNA from cultured CD4+ T cells. Investigators obtained genomic DNA by extraction from cultured CD4+ T cells. TCRdb passed the PCR reads through MiXCR, listing each CDR3 protein once. The sample records about 19,000 distinct CDR3 sequences, 48% being singletons.

The V and J genes are TRBV27 and TRBJ1-6; 8 nucleotides agree with TRBD1. This receptor was identified in a human donor who had recovered from COVID-19. This specimen consisted of CD4+ T cells from blood, cultured in vitro, obtained after SARS-CoV-2 vaccination. The CDR3 nucleotides are TGTGCCAGCAGTTCCCGGACAGGGAGCTCCTATAATTCACCCCTCCACTTT. Translated: CASSSRTGSSYNSPLHF.